Listed below are T cell receptor beta chains from one sample, sequenced in a study of HIV-infected children after antiretroviral therapy interruption. TCRdb re-called the 3' RACE reads with MiXCR, one entry per CDR3 protein. The sample lists about 83,000 distinct CDR3 sequences; 6.9% were seen once. The source material was CD45RA+ CD4+ T cells from PBMCs, pooled from several time points, sampled from a donor given antiretroviral therapy, either interrupted or continuous. The receptors were sampled from a pool of human donors with HIV. The CDR3 runs from the conserved cysteine through the conserved F or W. A D gene is named only where the DNA matches it firmly. Size is stated for part of the rows, as once, few or many counts, or as a class when the clone is expanded.

>14|-|TRBJ1-2|TRBV20-1|many
CSAQSGIGNYGYTF
TGCAGTGCTCAATCCGGGATCGGAAACTATGGCTACACCTTC
>13|TRBD1|TRBJ1-1|TRBV30|many
CAWNRGSNTEAFF
TGTGCCTGGAACAGGGGGTCGAACACTGAAGCTTTCTTT
>14|TRBD2|TRBJ2-7|TRBV7-2|many
CASSISGGRGEQYF
TGTGCCAGCAGCATTAGCGGGGGTAGAGGGGAGCAGTACTTC
>12|-|TRBJ2-1|TRBV12-3/TRBV12-4|many
CASSPGRNEQFF
TGTGCCAGCAGCCCAGGGAGGAATGAGCAGTTCTTC
>15|-|TRBJ2-1|TRBV2|many
CASSTDQSSYNEQFF
TGTGCCAGCAGTACGGATCAAAGCTCCTACAATGAGCAGTTCTTC
>13|-|TRBJ1-1|TRBV2|many
CASSDQGNTEAFF
TGTGCCAGCAGTGATCAGGGCAACACTGAAGCTTTCTTT
>13|-|TRBJ1-5|TRBV12-3/TRBV12-4|few
CASSFEGRQPQHF
TGTGCCAGCAGTTTCGAGGGCAGACAGCCCCAGCATTTT
>18|-|TRBJ2-7|TRBV10-3|-
CAIRSFVSSPAFYNEQYF
TGTGCCATCAGGAGTTTCGTGTCCTCTCCCGCCTTCTACAATGAGCAGTACTTC
>14|-|TRBJ2-7|TRBV7-2|-
CASSLRDFSYEQYF
TGTGCCAGCAGCTTAAGGGACTTCTCCTACGAGCAGTACTTC
>15|TRBD2|TRBJ2-3|TRBV7-9|many
CASSASSGVTDTQYF
TGTGCCAGCAGCGCGTCTAGCGGGGTCACAGATACGCAGTATTTT
>16|TRBD1|TRBJ2-7|TRBV7-2|-
CASSLAGQGASYEQYF
TGTGCCAGCAGCTTGGCCGGACAGGGGGCCTCCTACGAGCAGTACTTC
>15|-|TRBJ2-6|TRBV7-2|few
CASSLRLSGANVLTF
TGTGCCAGCAGCTTAAGGCTTTCCGGGGCCAACGTCCTGACTTTC
>11|-|TRBJ1-1|TRBV20-1|many
CSAKLNTEAFF
TGCAGTGCCAAGTTGAACACTGAAGCTTTCTTT
>15|-|TRBJ2-6|TRBV5-7|many
CASSLRVPGANVLTF
TGTGCCAGCAGCTTGAGGGTACCTGGGGCCAACGTCCTGACTTTC
>15|-|TRBJ2-7|TRBV7-8|many
CASSLSGTGTYEQYF
TGTGCCAGCAGCTTAAGCGGGACAGGTACCTACGAGCAGTACTTC
>16|TRBD1|TRBJ2-5|TRBV11-1|-
CASSLRTGANQETQYF
TGTGCCAGCAGTCTCCGGACAGGCGCTAATCAAGAGACCCAGTACTTC
>19|-|TRBJ2-6|TRBV5-6|many
CASSVDPISYPLHSNVLTF
TGTGCCAGCAGCGTGGACCCCATTTCCTACCCCCTGCACTCCAACGTCCTGACTTTC
>12|-|TRBJ2-3|TRBV11-2|many
CASSWLRDTQYF
TGTGCCAGCTCCTGGCTACGAGATACGCAGTATTTT
>15|-|TRBJ1-6|TRBV9|few
CASSVDGRNNSPLHF
TGTGCCAGCAGCGTAGATGGACGGAATAATTCACCCCTCCACTTT
>14|-|TRBJ1-2|TRBV6-6|many
CASSYSRQLYGYTF
TGTGCCAGCAGTTACTCACGGCAGCTCTATGGCTACACCTTC
>14|TRBD1|TRBJ2-3|TRBV20-1|many
CSASGQGGTDTQYF
TGCAGTGCTAGTGGGCAGGGGGGCACAGATACGCAGTATTTT
>14|-|TRBJ1-3|TRBV12-3/TRBV12-4|many
CASSFGRAGNTIYF
TGTGCCAGCAGTTTTGGTAGAGCGGGAAACACCATATATTTT
>14|-|TRBJ2-3|TRBV9|-
CASGTLADTDTQYF
TGTGCCAGCGGAACACTAGCAGACACAGATACGCAGTATTTT
>15|TRBD1|TRBJ1-1|TRBV20-1|few
CSARERQGALTEAFF
TGCAGTGCTAGAGAAAGACAGGGGGCGCTTACTGAAGCTTTCTTT
>16|-|TRBJ2-1|TRBV7-2|many
CASSLQGWSTYNEQFF
TGTGCCAGCAGCTTACAGGGATGGAGTACCTACAATGAGCAGTTCTTC
>15|TRBD1|TRBJ2-3|TRBV5-6|many
CASSLVGTGLNTQYF
TGTGCCAGCAGCTTGGTGGGGACAGGGTTGAATACGCAGTATTTT
>13|-|TRBJ1-6|TRBV7-2|-
CASSRYTNSPLHF
TGTGCCAGCAGCCGGTATACTAATTCACCCCTCCACTTT
>15|-|TRBJ2-7|TRBV19|-
CASSINFQWGNEQYF
TGTGCCAGTAGTATTAACTTCCAATGGGGTAACGAGCAGTACTTC
>9|-|TRBJ1-2|TRBV12-3/TRBV12-4|many
CAVGYGYTF
TGTGCTGTGGGCTATGGCTACACCTTC
>14|TRBD1|TRBJ1-2|TRBV29-1|many
CSVVRTGGGYGYTF
TGCAGCGTTGTCCGGACAGGGGGCGGCTATGGCTACACCTTC